This TCR beta chain was recovered during a study of T cell responses to AZD1222 COVID-19 vaccine. The CDR3 loop spans 14 amino acids. CDR1 and CDR2 (germline): SGHDT, YYEEEE. Deletions cut 2 bases from V and 2 bases from J, with 11 bases between. TCRdb keeps only in-frame clones here, not all; method: immunoSEQ multiplex PCR. Altogether 15,000 to 20,000 clones are present, 89% being singletons, with the ten largest covering about 8.7%. The sequencing here drew on peripheral blood, taken 28 days after the second AZD1222 dose. The chain joins TRBV5-6 to TRBJ2-7, with D perhaps matching TRBD2 (5 bases). This TCR was recovered from an adult who received the AZD1222 COVID-19 vaccine. The CDR3 DNA follows: TGTGCCAGCAGCTTAGGACTGATGACCTACGAGCAGTACTTC. Translated: CASSLGLMTYEQYF.